This T cell receptor (beta chain) was retrieved from a study of blood T cell repertoires in COVID-19. Using immunoSEQ multiplex PCR, the repertoire was profiled, and TCRdb retains in-frame clones only, with some absent. There are over 85,000 clones in the sample; under 85% occur only once, and around 12% lies in the top ten. CDR1 and CDR2 from the germline V gene are SGDLS and YYNGEE. With 4 bases removed from V and 1 base from J, the gap between germline ends came to 11 bases. CDR3 size: 15 residues. The rearrangement uses TRBV9 and TRBJ2-2, with D unresolved. Specimen: peripheral blood. The origin of this receptor is a human donor in a cohort sampled during active COVID-19. CDR3 in DNA: TGTGCCAGCAGCCACAGTTCCGGGAACACCGGGGAGCTGTTTTTT. It specifies CASSHSSGNTGELFF.